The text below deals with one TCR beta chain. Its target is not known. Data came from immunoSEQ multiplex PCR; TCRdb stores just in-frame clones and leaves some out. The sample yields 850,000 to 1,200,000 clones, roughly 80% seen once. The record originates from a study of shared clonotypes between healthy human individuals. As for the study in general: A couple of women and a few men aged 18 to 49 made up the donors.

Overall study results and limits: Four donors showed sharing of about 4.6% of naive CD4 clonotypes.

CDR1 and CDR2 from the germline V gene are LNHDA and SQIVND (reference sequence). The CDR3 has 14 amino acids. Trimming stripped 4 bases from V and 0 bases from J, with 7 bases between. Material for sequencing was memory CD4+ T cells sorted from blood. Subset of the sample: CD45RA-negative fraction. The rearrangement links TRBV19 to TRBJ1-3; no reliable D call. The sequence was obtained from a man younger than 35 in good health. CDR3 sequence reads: CASSTSFSGNTIYF. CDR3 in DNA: TGTGCCAGTAGTACCTCATTCTCTGGAAACACCATATATTTT.